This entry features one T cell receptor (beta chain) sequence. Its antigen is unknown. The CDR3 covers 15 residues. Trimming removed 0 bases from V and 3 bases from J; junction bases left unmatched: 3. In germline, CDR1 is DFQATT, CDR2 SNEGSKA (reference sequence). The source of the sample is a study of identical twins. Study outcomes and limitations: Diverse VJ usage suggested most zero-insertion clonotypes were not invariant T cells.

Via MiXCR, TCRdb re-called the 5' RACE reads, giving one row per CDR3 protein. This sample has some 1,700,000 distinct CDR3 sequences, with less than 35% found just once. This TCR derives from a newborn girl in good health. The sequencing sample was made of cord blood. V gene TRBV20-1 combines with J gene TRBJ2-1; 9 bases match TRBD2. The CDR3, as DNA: TGCAGTGCTAGAGAGGTAGCGGGAGACTACAATGAGCAGTTCTTC. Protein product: CSAREVAGDYNEQFF.